This T cell receptor (beta chain) was identified in a study of technical replicates of blood from several donors. The table came from immunoSEQ multiplex PCR; TCRdb's copy has only in-frame clones and leaves some out. This table has more than 65,000 clones, roughly 90% appearing once. The specimen sequenced was T cells isolated from PBMCs. The sequence derives from a human donor in good health.

Here the CDR3 DNA reads TGTGCCAGTAGTTGGGACAGTGGATACGAGCAGTACTTC. Translating it yields CASSWDSGYEQYF. V usage is TRBV19 and J usage is TRBJ2-7; 7 nucleotides align to TRBD1. CDR3 length equals 13 residues. Trimming removed 5 bases from V and 4 bases from J; junction bases left unmatched: 5. Germline-derived CDR1 and CDR2 are LNHDA and SQIVND (reference sequence).